The entry below describes one T cell receptor beta chain. Antigen unknown. Then a second PCR, running about 6 to 12 cycles, was carried out with a sample-barcoded 5' primer and a J-beta primer mix. TCRdb processed the 5' RACE reads anew with MiXCR; each CDR3 protein has one entry. The sample records about 1.4 million distinct CDR3 sequences, roughly 60% being singletons. These data originate in a study of blood T cells in healthy people across ages. Study-level results: Unsorted PBMCs ruled out conclusive naive versus antigen-experienced comparison. Age showed a roughly linear inverse relationship with TCR beta diversity per million T cells.

The CDR3 has 14 residues. CDR1 SGHTA and CDR2 FQGNSA come from the germline V gene. Losses at the gene ends were 7 bases for V and 7 bases for J; bases not matched to a gene: 9. The chain joins TRBV7-2 to TRBJ2-2, with TRBD1 identical over 7 bases. Material: blood. The clonotype comes from a man aged 18-30 years in good health. CDR3 region: CASTPEGAGGELFF. Written as DNA, the CDR3 is TGTGCCAGCACGCCTGAGGGGGCGGGCGGGGAGCTGTTTTTT.